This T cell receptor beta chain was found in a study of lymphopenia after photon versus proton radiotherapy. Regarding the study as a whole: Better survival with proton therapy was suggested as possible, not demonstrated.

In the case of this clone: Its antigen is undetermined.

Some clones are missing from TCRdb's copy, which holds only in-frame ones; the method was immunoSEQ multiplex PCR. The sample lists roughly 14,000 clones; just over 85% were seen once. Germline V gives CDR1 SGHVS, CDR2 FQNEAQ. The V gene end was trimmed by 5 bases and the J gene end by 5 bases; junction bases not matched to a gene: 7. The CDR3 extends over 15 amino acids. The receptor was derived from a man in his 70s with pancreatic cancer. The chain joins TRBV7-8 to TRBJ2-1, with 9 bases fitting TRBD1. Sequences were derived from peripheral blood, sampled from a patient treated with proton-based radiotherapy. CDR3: CASSPARTGDNEQFF. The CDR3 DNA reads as TGTGCCAGCAGCCCAGCTAGGACAGGGGACAATGAGCAGTTCTTC.